The sequence of this T cell receptor beta chain was determined in a study of cytotoxic CD8 clonotypes in ibrutinib-treated CLL. Study-level information: Response samples came after a median about 13 months of treatment, range 6 to 36.

Generated by immunoSEQ multiplex PCR, the TCRdb table keeps only in-frame clones and is missing some. This sample has approximately 97,000 clones, with 77% found just once. As concerns this clone: Its antigen is unknown.

Study-wide results and caveats: Baseline values of clonality outstripped age-matched healthy donors and followed circulating CD8+ T-cell counts.

V gave up 3 bases and J gave up 4 bases; unmatched junction bases: 10. CDR3 length equals 17 residues. Germline V gene lookup returns CDR1 SNHLY and CDR2 FYNNEI. The source is a human donor with chronic lymphocytic leukemia. The chain is built from TRBV2 and TRBJ2-3; 10 bases line up with TRBD2. The specimen comprised PBMCs, sampled after 24 months of ibrutinib treatment. CDR3 DNA sequence: TGTGCCAGCAGTGAGGTGCGTCTAGCGGGAGTTGCAGATACGCAGTATTTT. Its translation is CASSEVRLAGVADTQYF. Looking up the rest from reference TRBV2 and TRBJ2-3 gives the full variable domain: EPEVTQTPSHQVTQMGQEVILRCVPISNHLYFYWYRQILGQKVEFLVSFYNNEISEKSEIFDDQFSVERPDGSNFTLKIRSTKLEDSAMYFCASSEVRLAGVADTQYFGPGTRLTVL.